Shown below are 32 T cell receptor beta chains from a single sample sequenced in a study of T cells in Graves' hyperthyroidism and ophthalmopathy. Researchers took RNA transcripts and amplified the TCR beta CDR3 regions from them. The TCR CDR3 first-round RT-PCR relied on the HTBI primer set. TCRdb redid the calling of the multiplex PCR reads with MiXCR, one entry per CDR3 protein. The sample has about 570,000 distinct CDR3 sequences; around 42% are singletons. The sequenced sample was peripheral blood or thyroid tissue (not recorded which). These receptors were obtained from an adult woman with Graves' disease, either hyperthyroidism or ophthalmopathy (not recorded which).

V usage is TRBV29-1 and J usage is TRBJ2-1; 11 positions agree with TRBD2. Germline V gene sequence: CDR1 SQVTM, CDR2 ANQGSEA. The CDR3 covers 13 residues. Trimming at V came to 4 bases and at J to 9 bases, leaving 5 bases not matched to a gene. The CDR3 coding sequence is TGCAGCGTTGGTAGCGGGAGGGGTTTTGAGCAGTTCTTC. Translated: CSVGSGRGFEQFF.

The V call is TRBV30, the J call TRBJ1-2, with TRBD1 as a possible D gene (5 bases). The CDR3 has 11 amino acids. V was cut by 0 bases and J by 8 bases, with 7 bases left in between. In germline, CDR1 is GTSNPN, CDR2 SVGIG (reference sequence). Here the CDR3 reads CAWSVWGGYTF. In nucleotides, the CDR3 is TGTGCCTGGAGTGTATGGGGGGGCTACACCTTC. Filled out from reference TRBV30 and TRBJ1-2, the complete variable domain reads SQTIHQWPATLVQPVGSPLSLECTVEGTSNPNLYWYRQAAGRGLQLLFYSVGIGQISSEVPQNLSASRPQDRQFILSSKKLLLSDSGFYLCAWSVWGGYTFGSGTRLTVV.

V and J are TRBV5-1 and TRBJ2-7, with 10 nucleotides matching TRBD1. The length of the CDR3 is 16 residues. The J segment lost 1 base and the V segment lost 3 bases, leaving 7 bases of the junction unmatched. Germline-derived CDR1 and CDR2 are SGHRS and YFSETQ. DNA of the CDR3: TGCGCCAGCAGCTACCCCGGGACAGGGGAGTCCTACGAGCAGTACTTC. Protein sequence: CASSYPGTGESYEQYF.

This clonotype was recorded at least ten times. This chain connects TRBV5-1 to TRBJ2-5; D not certain. This CDR3 region has 16 residues. Germline V CDR1 and CDR2: SGHRS, YFSETQ. V lost 0 bases, J lost 0 bases, and 12 bases lay in between. The CDR3 loop reads CASSLDPWANQETQYF. CDR3 sequence (DNA): TGCGCCAGCAGCTTGGACCCATGGGCAAACCAAGAGACCCAGTACTTC.

In its sample, this clonotype was seen many times. The chain combines TRBV12-3 or TRBV12-4 with TRBJ1-6; D not resolved. Trimming cost V 5 bases and J 5 bases, with 13 bases left between them. The CDR3 consists of 15 residues. This CDR3 reads CASSPHFSDNSPLHF. CDR3 coding DNA: TGTGCCAGCAGTCCTCACTTCAGTGATAATTCACCCCTCCACTTT.

This chain connects TRBV30 to TRBJ2-5, with D possibly matching TRBD1 (5 bases). V was shortened by 3 bases and J by 5 bases, with 10 bases between the two germline ends. The CDR3 totals 12 residues. Germline V gives CDR1 GTSNPN, CDR2 SVGIG (reference sequence). In nucleotides, the CDR3 is TGTGCCTGGAGCCAGGGCTGGGAGACCCAGTACTTC. Residues: CAWSQGWETQYF.

The chain carries TRBV10-3 and TRBJ1-4, with D possibly TRBD1 on 5 matching bases. The length of the CDR3 is 12 residues. Germline V gene data show CDR1 as ENHRY and CDR2 as SYGVKD. With 8 bases removed from V and 7 bases from J, the gap between germline ends came to 11 bases. The DNA for the CDR3 is TGTGCCATCGGTTGGGGCTCTGAAAAACTGTTTTTT. This sequence encodes CAIGWGSEKLFF.

The rearrangement uses TRBV5-1 and TRBJ1-2; TRBD1 is a possible D gene (6 bases). Trimming shortened V by 7 bases and J by 4 bases, and 14 bases separated the two germline ends. The CDR3 has 13 amino acids. In germline, CDR1 is SGHRS, CDR2 YFSETQ. This chain's CDR3 is CASGRGAGYGYTF. CDR3 DNA: TGCGCCAGCGGTCGGGGGGCCGGCTATGGCTACACCTTC.

This clonotype showed up many times. The rearrangement joins TRBV11-2 to TRBJ2-7; D ambiguous. V was shortened by 7 bases and J by 1 base, with 14 bases between the two germline ends. Germline CDR1 is SGHAT and CDR2 is FQNNGV. The CDR3 consists of 14 residues. The DNA of the CDR3 is TGTGCCAGCACCCTAGTCCCACTATCCTACGAGCAGTACTTC. Translation: CASTLVPLSYEQYF.

At least ten counts were recorded for this clonotype. The V and J genes are TRBV7-3 and TRBJ2-5; 8 positions agree with TRBD1. CDR1 and CDR2 from the germline V gene are SGHTA and FQGTGA. V lost 1 base and J lost 4; bases outside the gene matches: 11. The CDR3 is 17 residues long. CDR3 coding DNA: TGTGCCAGCAGCTTAATCGGATCGCAGGGGGCCTCAGAGACCCAGTACTTC. This translates into CASSLIGSQGASETQYF.

Here the CDR3 DNA reads TGTGCCAGCATCCAGGGGGCTACGAATTCACCCCTCCACTTT. It specifies CASIQGATNSPLHF. The rearrangement links TRBV7-9 to TRBJ1-6, with 8 bases that match TRBD1. The CDR3 covers 14 residues. CDR1 is SEHNR, CDR2 FQNEAQ, per germline (reference sequence). The V gene end was trimmed by 7 bases and the J gene end by 7 bases; junction bases not matched to a gene: 6.

The genes are TRBV7-2 and TRBJ2-2; the match to TRBD2 covers 10 bases. The germline V gene encodes CDR1 SGHTA and CDR2 FQGNSA. The junction had 9 bases not matched to a gene; V was cut back by 6 bases and J by 8 bases. The CDR3 consists of 15 residues. Here the CDR3 DNA reads TGTGCCAGCAGTCTGGACCGGACTAGCGGAGGGGAGCTGTTTTTT. Translation gives CASSLDRTSGGELFF.

This clonotype has a single count. The genes are TRBV5-1 and TRBJ1-6; 8 positions match TRBD1. CDR1 is SGHRS and CDR2 is YFSETQ in the germline V gene. CDR3 length equals 15 residues. V dropped 4 bases and J dropped 11; count of bases not matched to a gene: 11. As DNA, the CDR3 is TGCGCCAGCAGCGTGGGACAGGACGCGAGTCCACCCCTCCACTTT. Translating it yields CASSVGQDASPPLHF.

This clonotype has at least ten counts. This chain links TRBV7-9 with TRBJ1-2; D might be TRBD1 (5 bases). Germline V gene lookup returns CDR1 SEHNR and CDR2 FQNEAQ (reference sequence). V was trimmed by 4 bases and J by 4 bases, leaving 13 bases between them. This CDR3 has 14 amino acids. CDR3 sequence (DNA): TGTGCCAGCAGCTCCAGGGCAGGCTCCTATGGCTACACCTTC. It encodes CASSSRAGSYGYTF.

The table lists this clonotype with many counts. This rearrangement joins TRBV2 to TRBJ2-7; 14 nucleotides align to TRBD2. Germline V gives CDR1 SNHLY, CDR2 FYNNEI. This CDR3 spans 15 amino acids. The junction had 2 bases not matched to a gene; V was cut back by 5 bases and J by 2 bases. The CDR3, as DNA: TGTGCCAGCAGTAGACTAGCGGGAGGGCCCTACGAGCAGTACTTC. It is translated as CASSRLAGGPYEQYF.

This clonotype was recorded a few times. Here the CDR3 reads CSARDVSNSPLHF. DNA of the CDR3: TGCAGTGCTAGAGATGTTTCTAATTCACCCCTCCACTTT. J is TRBJ1-6 and V is TRBV20-1; D gene uncertain. Germline CDR1 and CDR2: DFQATT and SNEGSKA (reference sequence). V dropped 0 bases and J dropped 6 bases, with 6 bases sitting between them. The CDR3 sequence is 13 residues long.

The sample holds many counts of this clonotype. V gene TRBV20-1 combines with J gene TRBJ1-4; perhaps TRBD1 as D (5 bases). Germline CDR1 DFQATT, CDR2 SNEGSKA (reference sequence). The length of the CDR3 is 16 residues. V shed 4 bases and J shed 4 bases, with 19 bases lying between them. In DNA, the CDR3 is TGCAGTGCTACGGTCTGGGCAGGGACTATTAATGAAAAACTGTTTTTT. Residues: CSATVWAGTINEKLFF.

Notes on this clonotype: A read error may account for a junction end that differs from germline. V usage is TRBV2 and J usage is TRBJ2-5; 8 bases align to TRBD2. This CDR3 spans 14 amino acids. Germline CDR1 is SNHLY and CDR2 is FYNNEI. CDR3 sequence (DNA): TGCGCCAGCAGTGCCGGGGGGGAACAAGAGACCCAGTACTTC. Its translation is CASSAGGEQETQYF.

In its sample, this clonotype was seen many times. The chain has TRBV4-1 and TRBJ1-3; D is possibly TRBD1 (5 bases). CDR1 and CDR2 from the germline V gene are MGHRA and YSYEKL. Between the trimmed V and J ends, which lost 1 base and 0 bases, there was a span of 13 bases. The CDR3 runs 17 residues. In nucleotides, the CDR3 is TGCGCCAGCAGCCAAGCCTCGACAGCCGTCTCTGGAAACACCATATATTTT. Encoded protein: CASSQASTAVSGNTIYF.

This clonotype showed up just a few times. The chain carries TRBV5-1 and TRBJ2-2; D is ambiguous. V was trimmed by 1 base and J by 8 bases, leaving 6 bases between them. The length of the CDR3 is 12 residues. Germline CDR1 SGHRS, CDR2 YFSETQ. CDR3 protein: CASSLISGELFF. DNA of the CDR3: TGCGCCAGCAGCTTGATCAGTGGGGAGCTGTTTTTT.

The rearrangement joins TRBV20-1 to TRBJ2-7, with D possibly TRBD2 on 6 matching bases. Per the germline V gene, CDR1 is DFQATT and CDR2 is SNEGSKA (reference sequence). The germline V and J ends were trimmed by 5 bases and 2 bases, with 19 bases remaining between them. This CDR3 is 15 amino acids long. The CDR3 DNA sequence: TGCAGTGCTCAGAGCCGGGTGGGAGGTACCTACGAGCAGTACTTC. As protein: CSAQSRVGGTYEQYF.

The rearrangement links TRBV20-1 to TRBJ1-5, with D possibly TRBD1 on 6 matching bases. Germline CDR1 DFQATT, CDR2 SNEGSKA (reference sequence). This CDR3 contains 17 residues. Deletions cut 6 bases from V and 1 base from J, with 22 bases between. The CDR3 DNA sequence: TGCAGTGCCAAACGACGGTCAGGGGTGGTCAGCAATCAGCCCCAGCATTTT. This gives the protein CSAKRRSGVVSNQPQHF.

Worth noting for this clonotype: One end of the junction is discordant with germline, which a read error may explain. The rearrangement links TRBV12-3 or TRBV12-4 to TRBJ1-2; D unclear. This CDR3 has 17 amino acids. CDR3 sequence (DNA): TGTGCCAGCAGCTTAGTCTCCAGTCTCGCCATGAACTATGGCTACACCTTC. The encoded protein is CASSLVSSLAMNYGYTF.

The V call is TRBV7-9, the J call TRBJ2-5; TRBD1 matches at 7 bases. J was trimmed by 5 bases and V by 5 bases; bases with no gene match: 11. The CDR3 is 15 residues long. Germline V gene data show CDR1 as SEHNR and CDR2 as FQNEAQ (reference sequence). In DNA form, the CDR3 reads TGTGCCAGCAGCCCCAGACAGGGTTTCAAGGAGACCCAGTACTTC. This sequence encodes CASSPRQGFKETQYF.

The J gene is TRBJ2-7, the V gene TRBV7-9; 12 bases agree with TRBD2. Per the germline V gene, CDR1 is SEHNR and CDR2 is FQNEAQ (reference sequence). The CDR3 is 15 residues long. With V trimmed by 6 bases and J by 4 bases, 7 bases remained unmatched. CDR3 DNA: TGTGCCAGCAGATCGACTAGCGGGAGAGGGTACGAGCAGTACTTC. Translating it yields CASRSTSGRGYEQYF.

This rearrangement joins TRBV7-8 to TRBJ2-6; 7 bases are shared with TRBD1. Germline lookup yields CDR1 SGHVS and CDR2 FQNEAQ. J gave up 9 bases and V 5 bases, and 16 bases lay outside the gene matches. CDR3 length: 17 residues. The CDR3, as DNA: TGTGCCAGCAGCACACTCCACAGGGGAATTGGAGTCAACGTCCTGACTTTC. This gives the protein CASSTLHRGIGVNVLTF.

This clonotype has a count of ten or more. The chain is built from TRBV7-9 and TRBJ1-1; tentatively, D is TRBD1 (6 bases). Trimming took off 4 bases at V and 4 bases at J, with 16 bases between the two ends. Germline V gene lookup returns CDR1 SEHNR and CDR2 FQNEAQ (reference sequence). The CDR3 is 15 amino acids. The CDR3 sequence: CASSSLGGVGTEAFF. CDR3 bases: TGTGCCAGCAGCTCCCTAGGGGGGGTGGGCACTGAAGCTTTCTTT.

This clonotype was counted at least ten times. The chain carries TRBV10-2 and TRBJ2-7, with TRBD2 as a possible D gene (6 bases). V lost 3 bases and J 2 bases, leaving 14 bases between the germline ends. Germline loops: CDR1 WSHSY, CDR2 SAAADI. This CDR3 contains 15 residues. The CDR3 reads CASSDGAGHTYEQYF. The CDR3 DNA follows: TGCGCCAGCAGTGATGGAGCGGGTCATACCTACGAGCAGTACTTC.

This clonotype was seen repeatedly, ten times or more. The chain combines TRBV10-3 with TRBJ1-4, with D perhaps matching TRBD1 (5 bases). The CDR3 has 15 residues. V gave up 6 bases and J gave up 3 bases, with 14 bases separating them. Germline V gives CDR1 ENHRY, CDR2 SYGVKD. The CDR3 DNA is TGTGCCATCAGCCGGGGGTACGGGGCTAATGAAAAACTGTTTTTT. Translating gives CAISRGYGANEKLFF.

This clonotype was seen a handful of times. This chain connects TRBV28 to TRBJ2-7; TRBD2 matches 9 bases. The germline CDR1 and CDR2 sequences are MDHEN and SYDVKM. The CDR3 runs to 13 residues. The J segment lost 2 bases and the V segment lost 9 bases, leaving 5 bases of the junction unmatched. CDR3 region: CASSGRETYEQYF. For the CDR3, the DNA is TGTGCCAGTAGCGGGAGAGAGACCTACGAGCAGTACTTC.

The J gene is TRBJ1-4, the V gene TRBV2; D not certain. The CDR3 contains 13 residues. Germline-derived CDR1 and CDR2 are SNHLY and FYNNEI. Trimming pared 8 bases from V and 5 bases from J, leaving 12 bases between. CDR3 amino acids: CASGVGYNEKLFF. In DNA form, the CDR3 reads TGTGCCAGCGGTGTGGGGTACAATGAAAAACTGTTTTTT.

This clonotype was counted at least ten times. The rearrangement joins TRBV19 to TRBJ2-2; perhaps D is TRBD1 or TRBD2 (5 bases each). Trimming stripped 5 bases from V and 1 base from J, with 8 bases between. Looked up from germline, CDR1 is LNHDA and CDR2 is SQIVND (reference sequence). The CDR3 extends over 14 amino acids. For the CDR3, the DNA is TGTGCCAGTAGTTGGGGACGGAACACCGGGGAGCTGTTTTTT. Encoded protein: CASSWGRNTGELFF. Full variable domain (outside the CDR3, taken from reference TRBV19 and TRBJ2-2): DGGITQSPKYLFRKEGQNVTLSCEQNLNHDAMYWYRQDPGQGLRLIYYSQIVNDFQKGDIAEGYSVSREKKESFPLTVTSAQKNPTAFYLCASSWGRNTGELFFGEGSRLTVL.